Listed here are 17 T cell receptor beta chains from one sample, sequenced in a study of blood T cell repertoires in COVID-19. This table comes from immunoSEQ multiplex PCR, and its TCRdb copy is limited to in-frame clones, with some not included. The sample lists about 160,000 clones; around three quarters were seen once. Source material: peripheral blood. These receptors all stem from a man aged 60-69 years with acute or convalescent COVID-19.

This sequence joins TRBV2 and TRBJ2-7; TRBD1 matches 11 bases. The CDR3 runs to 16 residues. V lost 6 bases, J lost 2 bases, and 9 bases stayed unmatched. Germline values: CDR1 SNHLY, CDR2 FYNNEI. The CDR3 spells CASSPRLGQGAYEQYF. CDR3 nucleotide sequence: TGTGCCAGCAGCCCTAGATTGGGACAGGGGGCCTACGAGCAGTACTTC. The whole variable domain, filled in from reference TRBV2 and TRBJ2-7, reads EPEVTQTPSHQVTQMGQEVILRCVPISNHLYFYWYRQILGQKVEFLVSFYNNEISEKSEIFDDQFSVERPDGSNFTLKIRSTKLEDSAMYFCASSPRLGQGAYEQYFGPGTRLTVT.

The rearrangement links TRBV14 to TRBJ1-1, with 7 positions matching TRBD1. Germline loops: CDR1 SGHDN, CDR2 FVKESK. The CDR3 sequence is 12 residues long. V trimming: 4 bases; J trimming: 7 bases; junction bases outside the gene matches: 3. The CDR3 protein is CASSPNRGEAFF. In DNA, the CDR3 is TGTGCCAGCAGCCCAAACAGGGGTGAAGCTTTCTTT.

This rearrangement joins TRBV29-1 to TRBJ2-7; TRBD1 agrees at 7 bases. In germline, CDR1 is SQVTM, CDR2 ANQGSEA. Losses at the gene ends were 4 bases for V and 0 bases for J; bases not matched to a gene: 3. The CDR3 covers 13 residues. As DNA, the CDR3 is TGCAGCGTTGGGGGACAGTTCTCCTACGAGCAGTACTTC. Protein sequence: CSVGGQFSYEQYF.

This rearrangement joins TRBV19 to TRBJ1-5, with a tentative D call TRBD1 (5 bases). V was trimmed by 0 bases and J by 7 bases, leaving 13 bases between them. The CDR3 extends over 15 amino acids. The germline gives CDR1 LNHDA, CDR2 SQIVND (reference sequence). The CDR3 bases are TGTGCCAGTAGTATAGAAAGGCAGGGTAGACAGCCCCAGCATTTT. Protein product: CASSIERQGRQPQHF. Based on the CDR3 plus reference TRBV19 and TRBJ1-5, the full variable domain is DGGITQSPKYLFRKEGQNVTLSCEQNLNHDAMYWYRQDPGQGLRLIYYSQIVNDFQKGDIAEGYSVSREKKESFPLTVTSAQKNPTAFYLCASSIERQGRQPQHFGDGTRLSIL.

The CDR3 DNA reads TGTGCCATCAGTGCGTCGGGTAGCGGGGGGCCAGAAGAGACCCAGTACTTC. It translates to CAISASGSGGPEETQYF. This rearrangement joins TRBV10-3 to TRBJ2-5, with 10 bases that match TRBD2. V trimming: 4 bases; J trimming: 3 bases; junction bases outside the gene matches: 11. Germline lookup yields CDR1 ENHRY and CDR2 SYGVKD. The CDR3 has 17 residues.

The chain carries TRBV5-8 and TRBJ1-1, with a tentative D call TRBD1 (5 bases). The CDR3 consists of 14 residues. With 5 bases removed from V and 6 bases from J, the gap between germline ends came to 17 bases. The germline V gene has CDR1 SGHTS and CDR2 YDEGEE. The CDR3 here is CASRAEGVIPEAFF. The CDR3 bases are TGTGCCAGCAGGGCTGAAGGGGTAATACCTGAAGCTTTCTTT.

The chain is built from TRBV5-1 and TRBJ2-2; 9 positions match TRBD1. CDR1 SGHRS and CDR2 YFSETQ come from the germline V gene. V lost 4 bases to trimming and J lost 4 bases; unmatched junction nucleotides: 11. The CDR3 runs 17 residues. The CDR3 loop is CASSPEGTGTATGELFF. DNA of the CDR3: TGCGCCAGCAGCCCAGAAGGGACAGGGACGGCCACCGGGGAGCTGTTTTTT.

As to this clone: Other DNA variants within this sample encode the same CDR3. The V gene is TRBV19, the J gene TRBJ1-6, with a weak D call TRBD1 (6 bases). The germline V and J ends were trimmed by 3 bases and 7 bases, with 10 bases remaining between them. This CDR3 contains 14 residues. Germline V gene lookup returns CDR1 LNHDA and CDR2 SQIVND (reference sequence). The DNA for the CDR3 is TGTGCCAGTAGTATCGGCAGGGGAAATTCACCCCTCCACTTT. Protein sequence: CASSIGRGNSPLHF.

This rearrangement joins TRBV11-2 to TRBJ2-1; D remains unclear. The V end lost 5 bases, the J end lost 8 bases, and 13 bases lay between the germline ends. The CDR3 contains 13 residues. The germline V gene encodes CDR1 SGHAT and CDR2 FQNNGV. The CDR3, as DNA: TGTGCCAGCAGCAAACAGCCCACCGATGAGCAGTTCTTC. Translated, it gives CASSKQPTDEQFF.

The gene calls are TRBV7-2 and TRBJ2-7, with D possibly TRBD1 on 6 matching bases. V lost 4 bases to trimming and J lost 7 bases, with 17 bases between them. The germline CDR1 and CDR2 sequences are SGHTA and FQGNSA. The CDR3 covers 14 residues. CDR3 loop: CASSYSSGAEEQYF. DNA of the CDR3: TGTGCCAGCAGCTACTCCTCAGGGGCAGAAGAGCAGTACTTC.

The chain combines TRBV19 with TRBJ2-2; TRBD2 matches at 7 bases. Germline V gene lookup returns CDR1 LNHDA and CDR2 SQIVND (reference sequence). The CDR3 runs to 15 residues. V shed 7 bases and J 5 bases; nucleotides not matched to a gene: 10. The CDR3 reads CASKTRGDGTGELFF. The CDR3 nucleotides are TGTGCCAGTAAGACACGGGGGGATGGGACCGGGGAGCTGTTTTTT.

The CDR3 DNA is TGTGCCAGCAGCCAAGACACAGGGTATCAATATGGCTACACCTTC. It is translated as CASSQDTGYQYGYTF. This chain joins TRBV3-1 (or the pseudogene TRBV3-2) and TRBJ1-2, with D possibly being TRBD1 (6 bases). V was clipped by 0 bases and J by 5 bases, with 13 bases between them. CDR1 is LGHDT, CDR2 YNNKEL, per germline (reference sequence). The CDR3 runs 15 residues.

The CDR3 sequence is CASSYIGAGETQYF. CDR3 bases: TGTGCCAGCAGCTATATTGGTGCGGGTGAGACCCAGTACTTC. The chain has TRBV7-9 and TRBJ2-5; D is perhaps TRBD2 (5 bases). The CDR3 runs 14 residues. Trimming stripped 4 bases from V and 5 bases from J, with 14 bases between. The germline gives CDR1 SEHNR, CDR2 FQNEAQ (reference sequence).

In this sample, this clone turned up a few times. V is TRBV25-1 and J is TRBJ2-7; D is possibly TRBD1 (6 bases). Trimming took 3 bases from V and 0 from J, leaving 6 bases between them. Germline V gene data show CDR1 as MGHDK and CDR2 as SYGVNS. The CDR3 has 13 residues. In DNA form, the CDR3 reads TGTGCCAGCAGTGACAGGGGCTCCTACGAGCAGTACTTC. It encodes CASSDRGSYEQYF.

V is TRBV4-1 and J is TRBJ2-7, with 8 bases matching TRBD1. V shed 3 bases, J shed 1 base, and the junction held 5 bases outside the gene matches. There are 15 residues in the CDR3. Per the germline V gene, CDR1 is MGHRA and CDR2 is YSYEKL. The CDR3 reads CASSHSTGGSYEQYF. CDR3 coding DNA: TGCGCCAGCAGCCACTCCACAGGGGGATCCTACGAGCAGTACTTC.

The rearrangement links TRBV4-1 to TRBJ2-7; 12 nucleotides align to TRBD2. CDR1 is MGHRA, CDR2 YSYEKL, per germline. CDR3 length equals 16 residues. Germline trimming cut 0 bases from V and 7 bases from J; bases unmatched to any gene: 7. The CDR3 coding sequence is TGCGCCAGCAGCCAAGAGGCTAGCGGGGGGGCTTGGGAGCAGTACTTC. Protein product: CASSQEASGGAWEQYF.

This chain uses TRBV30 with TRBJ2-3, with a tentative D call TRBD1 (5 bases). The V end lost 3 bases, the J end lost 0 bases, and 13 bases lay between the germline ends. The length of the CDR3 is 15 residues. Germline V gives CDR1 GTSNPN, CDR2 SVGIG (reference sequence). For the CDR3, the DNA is TGTGCCTGGAGCCAAACAGGTAGCAGCACAGATACGCAGTATTTT. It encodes CAWSQTGSSTDTQYF.